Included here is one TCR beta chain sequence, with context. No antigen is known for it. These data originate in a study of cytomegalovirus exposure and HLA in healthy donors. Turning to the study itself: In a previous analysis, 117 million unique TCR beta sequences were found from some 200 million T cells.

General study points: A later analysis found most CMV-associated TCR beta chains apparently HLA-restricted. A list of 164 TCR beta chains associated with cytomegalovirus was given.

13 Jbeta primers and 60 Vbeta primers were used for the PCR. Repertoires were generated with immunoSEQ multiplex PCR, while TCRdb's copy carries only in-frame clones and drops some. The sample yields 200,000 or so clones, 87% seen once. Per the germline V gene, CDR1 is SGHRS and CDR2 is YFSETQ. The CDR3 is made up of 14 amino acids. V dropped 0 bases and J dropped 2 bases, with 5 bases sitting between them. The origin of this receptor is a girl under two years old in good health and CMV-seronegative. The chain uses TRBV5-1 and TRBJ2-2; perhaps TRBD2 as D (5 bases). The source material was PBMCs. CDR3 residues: CASSLGTNTGELFF. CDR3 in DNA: TGCGCCAGCAGCTTGGGGACTAACACCGGGGAGCTGTTTTTT.